This T cell receptor beta chain was sequenced during a study of cytomegalovirus exposure and HLA in healthy donors. V lost 0 bases and J 7 bases, leaving 5 bases between the germline ends. From germline, CDR1 is SGHNT and CDR2 YYREEE (reference sequence). This CDR3 has 12 residues. This clone was counted a few times. The PCR ran on 60 Vbeta and 13 Jbeta primers. The assay was immunoSEQ multiplex PCR, and TCRdb's table has in-frame clones only and misses some. The sample includes tens of thousands of clones, 70% to 85% of them seen just once. Sequencing was performed on PBMCs. The J gene is TRBJ2-1, the V gene TRBV5-4, with unresolved D. The source of this sequence is a young man in good health and CMV-seronegative. The CDR3 is CASSLVQNEQFF. CDR3 nucleotide sequence: TGTGCCAGCAGCTTGGTACAAAATGAGCAGTTCTTC.